This passage covers 23 T cell receptor beta chains from one sample sequenced in a study of cytomegalovirus exposure and HLA in healthy donors. 60 Vbeta and 13 Jbeta primers were used in PCR. Sequencing used immunoSEQ multiplex PCR; TCRdb keeps in-frame clones, though not all of them. The profile covers over 110,000 clones, with 65% to 85% appearing a single time and less than 3% taken by the ten largest. Sequenced sample: PBMCs. These receptors all come from a male donor in good health and CMV-seronegative.

This chain joins TRBV7-2 and TRBJ2-2; 11 bases map to TRBD2. J lost 6 bases, V lost 5 bases, and 5 bases had no gene match. Germline V CDR1 and CDR2: SGHTA, FQGNSA. The CDR3 is made up of 15 amino acids. CDR3 bases: TGTGCCAGCAGCCAACTAGCGGGAGCGGCCGGGGAGCTGTTTTTT. Translation gives CASSQLAGAAGELFF.

This chain links TRBV6-5 with TRBJ2-1, with 8 bases identical to TRBD1. The CDR3 is 15 residues long. Germline values: CDR1 MNHEY, CDR2 SVGAGI. The V gene end was trimmed by 4 bases and the J gene end by 1 base; junction bases not matched to a gene: 3. The DNA of the CDR3 is TGTGCCAGCAGTTTAGACAGGGGATCCTACAATGAGCAGTTCTTC. Amino acids: CASSLDRGSYNEQFF.

As regards this clone: An end of the junction does not agree with germline; a read error may underlie this. The gene calls are TRBV9 and TRBJ2-7; 9 nucleotides match TRBD1. The CDR3 extends over 15 amino acids. Germline assignment: CDR1 SGDLS and CDR2 YYNGEE. CDR3 DNA sequence: TGTGCCAGCAGTGTCACCGGGACAGGGTCCTCCGAGCAGTACTTC. Amino acids: CASSVTGTGSSEQYF.

The rearrangement uses TRBV5-8 and TRBJ2-7; TRBD1 matches at 7 bases. Germline CDR1 reads SGHTS; CDR2 reads YDEGEE. This CDR3 region has 15 residues. V gave up 4 bases and J gave up 2 bases; unmatched junction bases: 9. For the CDR3, the DNA is TGTGCCAGCAGCAGGACGGTAGGGGGCCCCTACGAGCAGTACTTC. Amino acids: CASSRTVGGPYEQYF. Full variable domain (outside the CDR3, taken from reference TRBV5-8 and TRBJ2-7): EAGVTQSPTHLIKTRGQQATLRCSPISGHTSVYWYQQALGLGLQFLLWYDEGEERNRGNFPPRFSGRQFPNYSSELNVNALELEDSALYLCASSRTVGGPYEQYFGPGTRLTVT.

CDR3 region: CASYERSGNTIYF. CDR3 bases: TGTGCCAGCTATGAGCGCTCTGGAAACACCATATATTTT. The chain joins TRBV6-1 to TRBJ1-3; D is unresolved. The CDR3 is made up of 13 amino acids. The V and J ends lost 8 bases and 0 bases respectively, with 8 bases between them. The germline gives CDR1 MNHNS, CDR2 SASEGT.

For this clone: Different DNA sequences within this sample yield the same CDR3. This chain joins TRBV19 and TRBJ1-1; D is perhaps TRBD1 (6 bases). V was clipped by 6 bases and J by 1 base, with 9 bases between them. The CDR3 contains 13 residues. CDR1 and CDR2 (germline): LNHDA, SQIVND (reference sequence). The CDR3, as DNA: TGTGCCAGTAGCTCGACAGGGAACACTGAAGCTTTCTTT. Residues: CASSSTGNTEAFF.

This clone appeared a few times. The chain carries TRBV2 and TRBJ2-7, with 12 bases that match TRBD2. This CDR3 has 18 residues. V shed 0 bases, J shed 0 bases, and the junction held 6 bases outside the gene matches. The germline CDR1 and CDR2 sequences are SNHLY and FYNNEI. CDR3 loop: CASSEAPGLAGISYEQYF. CDR3 coding DNA: TGTGCCAGCAGTGAAGCTCCGGGACTAGCGGGCATCTCCTACGAGCAGTACTTC.

A note on this clone: Other DNA sequences in the same sample also yield this CDR3. V and J are TRBV7-2 and TRBJ1-1, with D perhaps TRBD1 (6 bases). The CDR3 runs 13 residues. Trimming cost V 4 bases and J 3 bases, with 9 bases left between them. The germline gives CDR1 SGHTA, CDR2 FQGNSA. The CDR3: CASSSQGDTEAFF. The CDR3 bases are TGTGCCAGCAGCTCACAGGGAGACACTGAAGCTTTCTTT.

The V and J genes are TRBV5-6 and TRBJ1-5; possible D gene TRBD1, 5 bases. Trimming shortened V by 6 bases and J by 0 bases, and 16 bases separated the two germline ends. The germline CDR1 and CDR2 sequences are SGHDT and YYEEEE. The CDR3 has 16 amino acids. The CDR3 spells CASNPGGSGSNQPQHF. The CDR3 DNA sequence: TGTGCCAGCAACCCCGGGGGGTCGGGTAGCAATCAGCCCCAGCATTTT.

This sequence joins TRBV4-3 and TRBJ2-5; the match to TRBD1 covers 8 bases. After removal of 6 bases from V and 4 bases from J, the junction contained 4 bases not matched to a gene. The length of the CDR3 is 13 residues. Germline CDR1 is LGHNA and CDR2 is YSLEER. The DNA of the CDR3 is TGCGCCAGCAGTCCCGACAGGGGAGAGACCCAGTACTTC. It yields the protein CASSPDRGETQYF.

This rearrangement joins TRBV19 to TRBJ2-7; a possible D gene is TRBD1 (5 bases). This CDR3 has 15 residues. Trimming removed 1 base at V and 2 bases at J, with 12 bases between. The germline CDR1 and CDR2 sequences are LNHDA and SQIVND (reference sequence). The CDR3 bases are TGTGCCAGTAGTATAGCAGGGCAGGGAACCTACGAGCAGTACTTC. Its translation is CASSIAGQGTYEQYF.

The V and J genes are TRBV9 and TRBJ2-5; 7 positions agree with TRBD2. Unmatched junction bases numbered 14, after V lost 5 bases and J lost 1 base. The CDR3 has 17 amino acids. CDR1 and CDR2 from the germline V gene are SGDLS and YYNGEE. In nucleotides, the CDR3 is TGTGCCAGCAGTGATCCTTTTTCTAGCGGACCCCAAGAGACCCAGTACTTC. Protein product: CASSDPFSSGPQETQYF.

This chain uses TRBV30 with TRBJ2-1; 7 positions agree with TRBD2. V was pared by 8 bases and J by 2 bases, with 15 bases of the junction left unmatched. The CDR3 is made up of 16 amino acids. The V gene's germline CDR1 is GTSNPN and CDR2 SVGIG (reference sequence). CDR3 amino acids: CARSRRGGGTYNEQFF. In DNA, the CDR3 is TGTGCCCGGTCAAGGAGGGGCGGGGGTACCTACAATGAGCAGTTCTTC.

V is TRBV7-2 and J is TRBJ2-1; 13 positions agree with TRBD2. With 5 bases clipped from V and 0 bases from J, the junction kept 10 bases outside the gene matches. Germline-derived CDR1 and CDR2 are SGHTA and FQGNSA. The CDR3 has 19 residues. Here the CDR3 reads CASSPTGTSGTSSYNEQFF. CDR3 bases: TGTGCCAGCAGCCCAACAGGGACTAGCGGGACCAGCTCCTACAATGAGCAGTTCTTC.

The CDR3 spells CASSPGHKLYNEQFF. The CDR3 nucleotides read TGCGCCAGCAGCCCGGGACACAAGTTATACAATGAGCAGTTCTTC. The genes are TRBV10-1 and TRBJ2-1; maybe TRBD1 (6 bases). The V end lost 6 bases, the J end lost 4 bases, and 16 bases lay between the germline ends. The germline V gene encodes CDR1 WNHNN and CDR2 SYGVQD (reference sequence). CDR3 length equals 15 residues.

This chain uses TRBV27 with TRBJ1-6; D unresolved. V lost 0 bases to trimming and J lost 0 bases, with 12 bases between them. CDR1 is MNHEY and CDR2 is SMNVEV in the germline V gene (reference sequence). The CDR3 has 18 residues. The DNA of the CDR3 is TGTGCCAGCAGTTTATCCGCACCCGTCGGCTCCTATAATTCACCCCTCCACTTT. This codes for CASSLSAPVGSYNSPLHF.

This clone was observed a few times. The V call is TRBV29-1, the J call TRBJ2-2; TRBD2 matches at 9 bases. The CDR3 extends over 14 amino acids. The trim removed 6 bases at V and 3 bases at J, leaving 5 bases unmatched. Germline CDR1 is SQVTM and CDR2 is ANQGSEA. The CDR3 DNA reads TGCAGCGTCCTGGGACTAGCAGACACCGGGGAGCTGTTTTTT. Translation gives CSVLGLADTGELFF.

The chain recombines TRBV19 with TRBJ1-5, with TRBD1 matching 8 bases. Germline-derived CDR1 and CDR2 are LNHDA and SQIVND (reference sequence). This CDR3 region has 14 residues. The trim removed 5 bases at V and 7 bases at J, leaving 7 bases unmatched. CDR3 DNA sequence: TGTGCCAGTAGTTTCAAGGACAGGGCGCAGCCCCAGCATTTT. As protein: CASSFKDRAQPQHF.

The chain carries TRBV7-9 and TRBJ1-4; 9 bases are a match to TRBD1. This CDR3 has 14 amino acids. The germline V gene has CDR1 SEHNR and CDR2 FQNEAQ (reference sequence). With V trimmed by 6 bases and J by 5 bases, 4 bases remained unmatched. CDR3 in DNA: TGTGCCAGCAGGCCGACAGGGGGGAATGAAAAACTGTTTTTT. Amino acid sequence: CASRPTGGNEKLFF.

The V and J genes are TRBV28 and TRBJ1-2; 7 positions match TRBD1. V shed 5 bases, J shed 9 bases, and the junction held 12 bases outside the gene matches. CDR1 MDHEN and CDR2 SYDVKM come from the germline V gene. CDR3 length: 14 residues. DNA of the CDR3: TGTGCCAGCAGTACCCTCGACAGGGTGTATAGCTACACCTTC. Translated, it gives CASSTLDRVYSYTF.

The chain recombines TRBV4-3 with TRBJ1-5; a possible D gene is TRBD1 (5 bases). The CDR3 runs to 15 residues. Germline V gives CDR1 LGHNA, CDR2 YSLEER. V was trimmed by 0 bases and J by 4 bases, leaving 10 bases between them. CDR3 loop: CASSQEVAGNQPQHF. In nucleotides, the CDR3 is TGCGCCAGCAGCCAAGAGGTGGCAGGGAATCAGCCCCAGCATTTT.

V usage is TRBV7-2 and J usage is TRBJ1-2; 10 bases are shared with TRBD1. The CDR3 loop spans 15 amino acids. With V trimmed by 3 bases and J by 2 bases, 3 bases remained unmatched. Germline lookup yields CDR1 SGHTA and CDR2 FQGNSA. CDR3 amino acids: CASSLGTGANYGYTF. DNA for the CDR3: TGTGCCAGCAGCTTGGGGACAGGGGCGAACTATGGCTACACCTTC.

The chain carries TRBV5-1 and TRBJ2-3; no definite D call. Judging by the DNA end, TRBJ1-5 fits better; the J call may be wrong. This CDR3 comprises 16 residues. The V gene's germline CDR1 is SGHRS and CDR2 YFSETQ. This CDR3 is CASSPGDLAGTDTQHF. CDR3 nucleotide sequence: TGCGCCAGCAGCCCGGGTGACCTGGCGGGCACAGATACGCAGCATTTT.